The 26 T cell receptor beta chains presented below share a single source sample, sequenced in a study of OX40 agonist ivuxolimab in advanced cancers. Some clones are missing from TCRdb's copy, which holds only in-frame ones; the method was immunoSEQ multiplex PCR. The repertoire holds roughly 12,000 clones, with about 77% as singletons. Sequenced here: CD4+ or CD8+ T cells sorted from blood, sampled in a trial of the OX40 agonist ivuxolimab. These TCRs come from an adult with an advanced solid tumor such as melanoma, head and neck, liver or kidney cancer.

The CDR3 region is CASSLTSWGSPLHF. In DNA form, the CDR3 reads TGTGCCAGCAGCCTGACATCTTGGGGTTCACCCCTCCACTTT. The chain links TRBV7-2 to TRBJ1-6, with no clear D. Between the trimmed V and J ends, which lost 5 bases and 9 bases, there was a span of 14 bases. In germline, CDR1 is SGHTA, CDR2 FQGNSA. The CDR3 consists of 14 residues. The full variable domain, rest sourced from reference TRBV7-2 and TRBJ1-6, is GAGVSQSPSNKVTEKGKDVELRCDPISGHTALYWYRQSLGQGLEFLIYFQGNSAPDKSGLPSDRFSAERTGGSVSTLTIQRTQQEDSAVYLCASSLTSWGSPLHFGNGTRLTVT.

The J gene is TRBJ1-1, the V gene TRBV7-2; 8 nucleotides match TRBD1. In germline, CDR1 is SGHTA, CDR2 FQGNSA. Trimming removed 3 bases from V and 6 bases from J; junction bases left unmatched: 3. CDR3 length: 13 residues. CDR3 DNA sequence: TGTGCCAGCAGCTTCAGGGGGCTGGCTGAAGCTTTCTTT. It encodes CASSFRGLAEAFF.

Comment on this clone: The germline gene is not matched at one end of the junction; a read error may be the cause. This CDR3 is also generated by other DNA sequences in the sample. The chain is built from TRBV19 and TRBJ1-5; TRBD1 matches at 7 bases. This CDR3 is built from 15 residues. Germline V lookup: CDR1 LNHDA, CDR2 SQIVND (reference sequence). This chain's CDR3 is CASTPGGQGNQPQHF. For the CDR3, the DNA is TGCGCCAGTACCCCCGGAGGACAGGGCAATCAGCCCCAGCATTTT.

The V gene is TRBV28, the J gene TRBJ2-5; possibly TRBD1 or TRBD2 for D (5 bases each). The DNA end is more similar to TRBJ2-7, so the J call may be wrong. The germline CDR1 and CDR2 sequences are MDHEN and SYDVKM. This CDR3 region has 13 residues. The CDR3 DNA reads TGTGCCAGCAGGGGACGGACCTCCTACGAGCAGTACTTC. It is translated as CASRGRTSYEQYF.

V gene TRBV5-6 combines with J gene TRBJ2-5; 14 nucleotides agree with TRBD2. The J segment lost 2 bases and the V segment lost 4 bases, leaving 7 bases of the junction unmatched. The germline gives CDR1 SGHDT, CDR2 YYEEEE. This CDR3 is built from 17 residues. CDR3 nucleotides: TGTGCCAGCAGCACAGATCGACTAGCGGGAGGGCAAGAGACCCAGTACTTC. Translated: CASSTDRLAGGQETQYF. Looking up the rest from reference TRBV5-6 and TRBJ2-5 gives the full variable domain: DAGVTQSPTHLIKTRGQQVTLRCSPKSGHDTVSWYQQALGQGPQFIFQYYEEEERQRGNFPDRFSGHQFPNYSSELNVNALLLGDSALYLCASSTDRLAGGQETQYFGPGTRLLVL.

This clone was seen once. This chain joins TRBV30 and TRBJ2-7; TRBD2 agrees at 10 bases. Germline V gives CDR1 GTSNPN, CDR2 SVGIG (reference sequence). The CDR3 contains 15 residues. Unmatched junction bases numbered 7, after V lost 1 base and J lost 4 bases. The CDR3 nucleotides read TGTGCCTGGAGTGAACCGGGACTAGCGTCTTACGAGCAGTACTTC. Translating gives CAWSEPGLASYEQYF.

There are a few counts of this clone. This chain uses TRBV19 with TRBJ1-5, with a possible D match to TRBD1 (5 bases). The CDR3 contains 12 residues. Trimming pared 3 bases from V and 11 bases from J, leaving 11 bases between. Per the germline V gene, CDR1 is LNHDA and CDR2 is SQIVND (reference sequence). CDR3 amino acids: CASSMGLGAQHF. The CDR3 DNA follows: TGTGCCAGTAGTATGGGGCTCGGGGCCCAGCATTTT.

The J gene is TRBJ2-3, the V gene TRBV4-1; TRBD2 agrees at 9 bases. Germline CDR1 is MGHRA and CDR2 is YSYEKL. The ends lost 8 bases at V and 1 base at J; junction bases unmatched: 4. CDR3 length: 14 residues. The CDR3 spells CASGRLAGTDTQYF. Written as DNA, the CDR3 is TGCGCCAGCGGAAGACTAGCGGGCACAGATACGCAGTATTTT.

The J gene is TRBJ2-5, the V gene TRBV7-9; D call uncertain. Between the trimmed V and J ends, which lost 4 bases and 5 bases, there was a span of 11 bases. The CDR3 runs 13 residues. The germline V gene encodes CDR1 SEHNR and CDR2 FQNEAQ (reference sequence). In nucleotides, the CDR3 is TGTGCCAGCAGCTCGTCACTACGGGAGACCCAGTACTTC. Encoded protein: CASSSSLRETQYF.

This clone was observed a handful of times. The V gene is TRBV10-1, the J gene TRBJ2-5; TRBD2 is a possible D gene (5 bases). The V and J ends lost 5 bases and 4 bases respectively, with 11 bases between them. The CDR3 runs 13 residues. CDR1 and CDR2 (germline): WNHNN, SYGVQD (reference sequence). The CDR3 protein is CASSRTEGETQYF. As DNA, the CDR3 is TGCGCCAGCAGTCGGACTGAGGGAGAGACCCAGTACTTC.

The chain links TRBV19 to TRBJ2-1; no clear D gene. The CDR3 is 16 amino acids. Per germline, CDR1 LNHDA and CDR2 SQIVND (reference sequence). The germline V and J ends were trimmed by 6 bases and 0 bases, with 15 bases remaining between them. The CDR3 DNA is TGTGCCAGTAGCACGGACCGTTTGAGCTCCTACAATGAGCAGTTCTTC. Its translation is CASSTDRLSSYNEQFF.

This clone was recorded only once. The genes are TRBV7-2 and TRBJ2-3; 13 bases match TRBD2. The germline V gene encodes CDR1 SGHTA and CDR2 FQGNSA. V dropped 5 bases and J dropped 7; count of bases not matched to a gene: 6. The CDR3 runs 15 residues. The CDR3 DNA follows: TGTGCCAGCAGCCCACCGGGACTAGCGGGGTATACGCAGTATTTT. This encodes CASSPPGLAGYTQYF.

V and J are TRBV9 and TRBJ2-5, with 8 bases fitting TRBD2. In germline, CDR1 is SGDLS, CDR2 YYNGEE. The V segment lost 0 bases and the J segment 3 bases; nucleotides outside the gene matches: 1. The CDR3 sequence is 14 residues long. CDR3 protein: CASSVGSGKETQYF. CDR3 DNA sequence: TGTGCCAGCAGCGTAGGTAGCGGGAAAGAGACCCAGTACTTC.

The chain employs TRBV30 and TRBJ2-7; 15 bases align to TRBD2. V lost 1 base, J lost 0 bases, and 7 bases stayed unmatched. The CDR3 spans 18 residues. Germline CDR1 is GTSNPN and CDR2 is SVGIG (reference sequence). The CDR3 reads CAWSAGTSGRTLSYEQYF. The DNA of the CDR3 is TGTGCCTGGAGTGCGGGGACTAGCGGGAGGACCCTCTCCTACGAGCAGTACTTC.

This clone was seen only once. The germline gene is not matched at one end of the junction; a read error may be the cause. The J gene is TRBJ1-3, the V gene TRBV7-2; D is undetermined. The CDR3 runs 13 residues. Germline lookup yields CDR1 SGHTA and CDR2 FQGNSA. This chain's CDR3 is CASSSMSGNTIYF. As DNA, the CDR3 is TGTGCCAGCAGCTCCATGTCTGGGAACACCATATATTTT.

The chain joins TRBV7-6 to TRBJ2-6; D uncertain. V gave up 5 bases and J gave up 5 bases, with 22 bases separating them. CDR3 length equals 18 residues. Germline lookup yields CDR1 SGHVS and CDR2 FNYEAQ. The CDR3 here is CASSALTDSQSRANVLTF. CDR3 sequence (DNA): TGTGCCAGCAGCGCCCTAACTGACTCACAAAGTCGGGCCAACGTCCTGACTTTC.

The chain carries TRBV27 and TRBJ2-1, with D possibly TRBD2 on 6 matching bases. Between the trimmed V and J ends, which lost 4 bases and 2 bases, there was a span of 12 bases. Germline V gene lookup returns CDR1 MNHEY and CDR2 SMNVEV (reference sequence). The CDR3 extends over 15 amino acids. CDR3 nucleotide sequence: TGTGCCAGCAGTTCGGGACTCTCGGCCTACAATGAGCAGTTCTTC. This encodes CASSSGLSAYNEQFF.

This clone was found a few times. The chain employs TRBV30 and TRBJ2-2, with D perhaps TRBD1 (6 bases). The V end lost 5 bases, the J end lost 6 bases, and 7 bases lay between the germline ends. This CDR3 region has 11 residues. Germline CDR1 is GTSNPN and CDR2 is SVGIG (reference sequence). CDR3 region: CAWDRSGELFF. DNA for the CDR3: TGTGCCTGGGACAGGTCCGGGGAGCTGTTTTTT.

The chain is built from TRBV27 and TRBJ2-7; unclear D gene. Germline values: CDR1 MNHEY, CDR2 SMNVEV (reference sequence). This CDR3 spans 15 amino acids. Trimming stripped 5 bases from V and 2 bases from J, with 16 bases between. The CDR3 DNA reads TGTGCCAGCAGTGCATGGGCAGAGAATACCTACGAGCAGTACTTC. This sequence encodes CASSAWAENTYEQYF.

The CDR3 coding sequence is TGCGCCAGCAGCCCAGGACCGGGGAGCTCCTACAATGAGCAGTTCTTC. It specifies CASSPGPGSSYNEQFF. This chain connects TRBV5-1 to TRBJ2-1, with D possibly being TRBD2 (5 bases). V was trimmed by 4 bases and J by 0 bases, leaving 14 bases between them. The length of the CDR3 is 16 residues. The germline V gene has CDR1 SGHRS and CDR2 YFSETQ.

The rearrangement uses TRBV5-6 and TRBJ1-1; D possibly corresponds to TRBD1 (6 bases). The CDR3 totals 14 residues. CDR1 and CDR2 from the germline V gene are SGHDT and YYEEEE. V was clipped by 4 bases and J by 5 bases, with 15 bases between them. The CDR3 loop is CASSGAGTRTEAFF. DNA for the CDR3: TGTGCCAGCAGCGGTGCCGGGACACGGACTGAAGCTTTCTTT.

The CDR3 here is CATSGTNYGYTF. Written as DNA, the CDR3 is TGTGCTACTTCTGGGACCAACTATGGCTACACCTTC. This chain uses TRBV6-5 with TRBJ1-2, with D maybe TRBD1 (5 bases). Germline CDR1 reads MNHEY; CDR2 reads SVGAGI. The CDR3 spans 12 residues.

This chain links TRBV7-9 with TRBJ2-7, with 7 bases identical to TRBD1. The germline CDR1 and CDR2 sequences are SEHNR and FQNEAQ (reference sequence). V lost 5 bases to trimming and J lost 6 bases; unmatched junction nucleotides: 4. This CDR3 is 12 amino acids long. The CDR3 here is CASSETGLEQYF. For the CDR3, the DNA is TGTGCCAGCAGCGAGACAGGGCTCGAGCAGTACTTC.

The sample holds a few counts of this clone. The gene calls are TRBV7-6 and TRBJ2-1; D is unresolved. Germline V gene lookup returns CDR1 SGHVS and CDR2 FNYEAQ. The CDR3 consists of 12 residues. V was trimmed by 5 bases and J by 5 bases, leaving 7 bases between them. The CDR3 reads CASSQGNNEQFF. CDR3 in DNA: TGTGCCAGCAGCCAAGGCAACAATGAGCAGTTCTTC.

The V and J genes are TRBV11-2 and TRBJ2-1, with D perhaps TRBD2 (6 bases). Germline V gene lookup returns CDR1 SGHAT and CDR2 FQNNGV. Trimming removed 4 bases from V and 3 bases from J, with 19 bases in between. The CDR3 length is 17 residues. CDR3 in DNA: TGTGCCAGCAGCTCGCCGGGAGTTGCGGGGTTCTACAATGAGCAGTTCTTC. Protein product: CASSSPGVAGFYNEQFF.

This rearrangement joins TRBV7-9 to TRBJ1-1; D is undetermined. The length of the CDR3 is 13 residues. V was cut by 1 base and J by 2 bases, with 5 bases left in between. CDR1 and CDR2 (germline): SEHNR, FQNEAQ (reference sequence). The CDR3 DNA follows: TGTGCCAGCAGCTTAGTTGATAACACTGAAGCTTTCTTT. Translated: CASSLVDNTEAFF.